Listed here is a single TCR beta chain. This clonotype came up many times. No antigen is known for it. Within one base of it there is no much larger clone, and no base qualities were kept. The time point label, as the study defines it: pre-sensitization, week 0. The label giving this sample's treatment or condition can be read as: therapeutic diphenylcyclopropenone sensitization with weekly scalp DPC. Blood at each patch-test visit was drawn before the patch test was applied. To be eligible, patients had to be aged 18 to 70, diagnosed with alopecia and judged suitable for DPC therapy, while pregnant patients were excluded. Total RNA was extracted from unfractionated whole blood collected in Tempus Blood RNA tubes. This sample is drawn from a study of human T cells and chemical hapten exposure (TCRdb year 2021). Looking at the study overall: For sensitization, 2% DPC in acetone was applied to a roughly 2 cm by roughly 2 cm area of upper inner arm skin. Weekly therapeutic DPC doses were additionally applied to the scalp of patients throughout the approximately 24-week study period. Patch testing was done on the upper back using Finn chambers containing 0.01% DPC, and results were scored after 6 days according to International Contact Dermatitis Research Group standards. Most of the patients in the cohort were female, and the cohort covered alopecia areata with under or over 50% scalp involvement, alopecia totalis and alopecia universalis. The libraries were sequenced as a pool, and the TCR yield per sample differed mostly because of small variations in library volumes within the pool. Peripheral blood TCR repertoire changes were tracked in vivo in alopecia patients during primary and secondary sensitization to the hapten diphenylcyclopropenone (DPC). Patient blood was sampled pre-sensitization (week 0) and at 2, 6 and about 24 weeks after DPC sensitization. Blood for TCR sequencing was provided by twenty-nine alopecia patients at one to four time points (pre-sensitization, 2, 6 and 24 weeks).

Libraries were built with RACE. Sequencing used a NextSeq 500. During library preparation, unique molecular identifiers were attached to individual cDNA molecules so that TCRs could be counted in a quantitative, reproducible way. From each blood RNA sample, both TCR alpha and TCR beta chains were sequenced. Turning to the authors' computational methods: A median of roughly 98,000 TCRs per sample was observed, with a range of roughly 20,000 to 700,000. V, J and CDR3 annotation of the TCR reads was carried out using the Decombinator software suite. For PS versus PT1 abundance plots, all samples were subsampled to the same number of TCRs (28,000). Expanded TCRs were defined as absent before sensitization and observed at least eight times at the 2-week time point. TCRdb trimmed the raw reads at Q25, called clones with MiXCR and kept productive beta chains. Duplicate CDR3 protein sequences are folded into a single record with the most common DNA and genes. Here the V and J calls rest on TCRdb's processing, not on the authors' analysis. The sample contains approximately 370,000 distinct CDR3 sequences, over 5% of them found a single time. The ten biggest clones cover around 8% of the sample.

Inclusive of the bounding cysteine and phenylalanine, the CDR3 is 14 residues long. The entry retains the CDR3 DNA only, 42 bases that are in frame from base 1. V sheds 0 bases and J sheds 1 base, leaving 6 bases between their ends. The CDR1 and CDR2 encoded by the germline V gene (reference sequence) are LGHDT and YNNKEL. What the authors observed across the whole study: Compared with pre-sensitization or healthy control sets, expanded TCRs formed significantly more large CDR3 similarity clusters, which is consistent with antigen-driven responses. Alopecia, a presumed autoimmune disease, was present in all patients, so the immune response of the patients might differ from that of healthy individuals. Patch test score correlated positively with the number of PT1 expanded TCRs, reaching significance at thresholds 8, 16 and 32 but not at 4. Repeated subsampling changed both the strength of the expansion versus patch-test correlation and the threshold at which that correlation became significant. DPC sensitization did not change the number of TCRs with a frequency above 1 in 1000, and there was no evidence of changes in global repertoire structure.

In this chain, TRBV3-1 is recombined with TRBJ1-1; the D gene is not confidently resolved. Sequencing was performed on whole blood, taken in connection with sensitization to the hapten diphenylcyclopropenone (DPC). This sequence was found in a woman under 30 with alopecia areata. Some clones in this sample may be carry-over from other donors' samples. The CDR3 region has the sequence CASSQDIQNTEAFF. The nucleotide sequence reads TGTGCCAGCAGCCAAGACATTCAGAACACTGAAGCTTTCTTT.